Following are 9 T cell receptor beta chains from one sample sequenced in a study of blood T cell repertoires in COVID-19. TCRdb's table, derived via immunoSEQ multiplex PCR, lists solely in-frame clones and lacks some. This table holds fewer than 50,000 clones, around 90% found once. The sequenced sample was peripheral blood. The receptor source for this set is a middle-aged man with active COVID-19.

The chain uses TRBV30 and TRBJ2-3; weak D call: TRBD2 (6 bases). Germline assignment: CDR1 GTSNPN and CDR2 SVGIG (reference sequence). The CDR3 has 12 amino acids. The V end lost 2 bases, the J end lost 12 bases, and 15 bases lay between the germline ends. The CDR3 region has the DNA TGTGCCTGGAGTCTTACGGCGGGATTACAGTATTTT. This codes for CAWSLTAGLQYF.

The gene calls are TRBV18 and TRBJ1-3; 8 positions agree with TRBD1. The germline CDR1 and CDR2 sequences are KGHSH and LQKENI. V was clipped by 1 base and J by 0 bases; unmatched bases: 17. The CDR3 consists of 21 residues. The CDR3 sequence: CASSPLFGAGGPNPSGNTIYF. The CDR3 DNA is TGTGCCAGCTCACCACTCTTTGGGGCAGGGGGCCCTAACCCCTCTGGAAACACCATATATTTT.

V is TRBV7-2 and J is TRBJ2-5; D unclear. Trimming took off 5 bases at V and 4 bases at J, with 14 bases between the two ends. The CDR3 is 14 amino acids. Germline lookup yields CDR1 SGHTA and CDR2 FQGNSA. CDR3 DNA: TGTGCCAGCAGCCTCTCCCTGGGCCCAGAGACCCAGTACTTC. It codes for CASSLSLGPETQYF.

The V and J genes are TRBV5-4 and TRBJ2-3; D is possibly TRBD2 (6 bases). Trimming took 0 bases from V and 2 from J, leaving 13 bases between them. The CDR3 covers 16 residues. Germline-derived CDR1 and CDR2 are SGHNT and YYREEE (reference sequence). CDR3 nucleotide sequence: TGTGCCAGCAGCTTGGGGGGTAGCGGAGACACAGATACGCAGTATTTT. Translating it yields CASSLGGSGDTDTQYF.

A few counts support this clone. CDR3: CASSFSTGDSGNTIYF. The CDR3 DNA sequence: TGTGCCAGCAGTTTTTCGACAGGGGACTCTGGAAACACCATATATTTT. The gene calls are TRBV6-2 or TRBV6-3 and TRBJ1-3; 8 bases match TRBD1. The CDR3 totals 16 residues. The germline V gene has CDR1 MNHEY and CDR2 SVGEGT. With V trimmed by 4 bases and J by 0 bases, 5 bases remained unmatched.

The chain is built from TRBV24-1 and TRBJ1-5, with 10 bases aligning to TRBD1. CDR1 and CDR2 from the germline V gene are KGHDR and SFDVKD. J gave up 4 bases and V 8 bases, and 10 bases lay outside the gene matches. The CDR3 is 16 amino acids. This CDR3 is CATKERQGARNQPQHF. Written as DNA, the CDR3 is TGTGCCACCAAGGAGAGACAGGGGGCGCGAAATCAGCCCCAGCATTTT.

This clone came up once. This chain links TRBV23-1 with TRBJ2-5; 8 bases align to TRBD1. TRBV23-1 is given ORF status, its function remaining uncertain. Losses at the gene ends were 6 bases for V and 4 bases for J; bases not matched to a gene: 19. The CDR3 has 18 residues. The CDR3 sequence: CASSLNRGDRGGRETQYF. In DNA, the CDR3 is TGCGCCAGCAGCCTCAATCGAGGTGACAGGGGAGGAAGAGAGACCCAGTACTTC.

V usage is TRBV2 and J usage is TRBJ1-5; D remains unclear. Trimming pared 7 bases from V and 7 bases from J, leaving 11 bases between. The CDR3 is made up of 12 amino acids. Germline V gene lookup returns CDR1 SNHLY and CDR2 FYNNEI. CDR3 region: CASKLSGQPQHF. The DNA for the CDR3 is TGTGCCAGCAAGTTGAGCGGGCAGCCCCAGCATTTT.

The DNA of the CDR3 is TGTGCCAGCAGTTTGGGGGGCGGGAGCGAGACCCAGTACTTC. This encodes CASSLGGGSETQYF. The chain recombines TRBV28 with TRBJ2-5, with D perhaps TRBD2 (7 bases). This CDR3 region has 14 residues. The V gene lost 3 bases and the J gene lost 5 bases, with 13 bases spanning the gap. Germline V lookup: CDR1 MDHEN, CDR2 SYDVKM.